This T cell receptor (beta chain) was captured by sequencing in a study of T cell responses to AZD1222 COVID-19 vaccine. Profiling relied on immunoSEQ multiplex PCR, and the TCRdb table lists in-frame clones only, not all of them. This table holds 85,000 to 100,000 clones, roughly nine tenths found once. Trimming removed 9 bases at V and 2 bases at J, with 20 bases between. CDR3 length equals 15 residues. Germline V CDR1 and CDR2: SGHRS, YFSETQ. The chain carries TRBV5-1 and TRBJ1-2, with D uncertain. This sequence was found in an adult who received the AZD1222 COVID-19 vaccine. This sample comprised peripheral blood, obtained 28 days after the second AZD1222 dose. The CDR3 spells CATSVDGYANYGYTF. The DNA of the CDR3 is TGCGCCACCTCAGTGGACGGCTATGCGAACTATGGCTACACCTTC.